The 20 T cell receptor beta chains listed next were all sequenced from one sample in a study of blood T cell repertoires in COVID-19. The repertoire was sequenced with immunoSEQ multiplex PCR; TCRdb's copy has only in-frame clones and lacks some. Here the sample spans just over 95,000 clones, about nine tenths being singletons. Sequences were obtained from peripheral blood. These receptors all come from a man aged 55 to 70 with acute or convalescent COVID-19.

V gene TRBV30 combines with J gene TRBJ1-2, with 7 bases matching TRBD1. The V gene end was trimmed by 3 bases and the J gene end by 7 bases; junction bases not matched to a gene: 8. The CDR3 totals 13 residues. Germline V lookup: CDR1 GTSNPN, CDR2 SVGIG (reference sequence). CDR3 protein: CAWSFPRGSGYTF. In DNA, the CDR3 is TGTGCCTGGAGCTTCCCCAGGGGGAGTGGCTACACCTTC.

The chain couples TRBV4-2 to TRBJ1-4, with D hard to call. The CDR3 totals 14 residues. V lost 0 bases and J 8 bases, leaving 10 bases between the germline ends. The V gene's germline CDR1 is LGHNA and CDR2 YNFKEQ. The chain's CDR3 is CASSQDLWAEKLFF. CDR3 DNA sequence: TGTGCCAGCAGCCAAGATCTTTGGGCGGAAAAACTGTTTTTT.

This chain connects TRBV7-9 to TRBJ2-3; 7 bases line up with TRBD2. Germline loops: CDR1 SEHNR, CDR2 FQNEAQ (reference sequence). CDR3 length: 15 residues. The V segment lost 2 bases and the J segment 6 bases; nucleotides outside the gene matches: 8. The CDR3 here is CASSLREGFSDTQYF. CDR3 coding DNA: TGTGCCAGCAGCTTAAGGGAGGGTTTTTCGGATACGCAGTATTTT.

The chain employs TRBV6-5 and TRBJ1-6; a possible D gene is TRBD1 (5 bases). CDR1 is MNHEY and CDR2 is SVGAGI in the germline V gene. V was pared by 9 bases and J by 1 base, with 13 bases between. This CDR3 has 15 residues. The DNA of the CDR3 is TGTGCCAGTGAGGCTGGGGCATCCTATAATTCACCCCTCCACTTT. Its protein is CASEAGASYNSPLHF.

The chain employs TRBV4-1 and TRBJ1-4; D possibly corresponds to TRBD1 (6 bases). This CDR3 has 15 residues. The V end was cut by 2 bases, the J end by 4 bases, with 11 bases between. CDR1 is MGHRA and CDR2 is YSYEKL in the germline V gene. Here the CDR3 reads CASSQPQGLNEKLFF. The CDR3 coding sequence is TGCGCCAGCAGCCAACCTCAGGGGCTTAATGAAAAACTGTTTTTT.

The chain carries TRBV18 and TRBJ1-1; perhaps TRBD1 as D (6 bases). V gave up 7 bases and J gave up 1 base, with 13 bases separating them. The CDR3 consists of 14 residues. CDR1 and CDR2 from the germline V gene are KGHSH and LQKENI. Written as DNA, the CDR3 is TGTGCCAGCTTGAAAACAGGGACGAACACTGAAGCTTTCTTT. Residues: CASLKTGTNTEAFF. The full variable domain, completed using reference TRBV18 and TRBJ1-1, is NAGVMQNPRHLVRRRGQEARLRCSPMKGHSHVYWYRQLPEEGLKFMVYLQKENIIDESGMPKERFSAEFPKEGPSILRIQQVVRGDSAAYFCASLKTGTNTEAFFGQGTRLTVV.

This clone was counted a single time. The V and J genes are TRBV6-5 and TRBJ1-3; D might be TRBD1 (6 bases). The germline V and J ends were trimmed by 8 bases and 4 bases, with 15 bases remaining between them. Germline V CDR1 and CDR2: MNHEY, SVGAGI. This CDR3 comprises 14 residues. The DNA of the CDR3 is TGTGCCAGCCGCGGCTGGGGGCTAGGAAACACCATATATTTT. Its translation: CASRGWGLGNTIYF.

The chain combines TRBV5-1 with TRBJ1-1; 11 bases are shared with TRBD1. Germline values: CDR1 SGHRS, CDR2 YFSETQ. CDR3 length: 16 residues. The ends lost 4 bases at V and 4 bases at J; junction bases unmatched: 9. CDR3 in DNA: TGCGCCAGCAGCCCCGGGACAGGGGGTTCTGGCACTGAAGCTTTCTTT. Its protein is CASSPGTGGSGTEAFF.

This chain joins TRBV25-1 and TRBJ1-1; a weak D match, TRBD1 (5 bases). The CDR3 totals 15 residues. Trimming left V 3 bases short and J 0 bases short, with 11 bases between. Germline CDR1 and CDR2: MGHDK and SYGVNS. The CDR3 here is CASSEATALNTEAFF. In DNA, the CDR3 is TGTGCCAGCAGTGAGGCGACAGCATTGAACACTGAAGCTTTCTTT.

The V call is TRBV5-1, the J call TRBJ1-1, with a weak D call TRBD1 (5 bases). The CDR3 runs to 17 residues. CDR1 and CDR2 (germline): SGHRS, YFSETQ. Trimming shortened V by 4 bases and J by 1 base, and 20 bases separated the two germline ends. CDR3 nucleotides: TGCGCCAGCAGCGTAACCACGGGGGGGAGATGGAACACTGAAGCTTTCTTT. It is translated as CASSVTTGGRWNTEAFF.

This sequence joins TRBV18 and TRBJ1-4; no clear D. This CDR3 has 11 amino acids. The V gene lost 3 bases and the J gene lost 8 bases, with 4 bases spanning the gap. CDR1 and CDR2 (germline): KGHSH, LQKENI. The CDR3 nucleotides read TGTGCCAGCTCACCGGCCGAAAAACTGTTTTTT. Translated, it gives CASSPAEKLFF.

The J gene is TRBJ1-6, the V gene TRBV28; 7 bases match TRBD1. After removal of 6 bases from V and 7 bases from J, the junction contained 12 bases not matched to a gene. Germline V CDR1 and CDR2: MDHEN, SYDVKM. This CDR3 has 16 residues. The CDR3: CASRTPRQGGNSPLHF. The CDR3, as DNA: TGTGCCAGCAGAACCCCGAGACAGGGTGGAAATTCACCCCTCCACTTT.

This clone was picked up one time. V and J are TRBV6-1 and TRBJ2-3, with 7 bases matching TRBD2. Germline V lookup: CDR1 MNHNS, CDR2 SASEGT. V dropped 2 bases and J dropped 9; count of bases not matched to a gene: 14. The CDR3 is 16 amino acids. The CDR3 DNA is TGTGCCAGCAGTGAAAACGGGGCCTTTGGGCGGGAGACGCAGTATTTT. The encoded protein is CASSENGAFGRETQYF.

The rearrangement joins TRBV7-2 to TRBJ2-2, with 8 positions matching TRBD1. Germline CDR1 and CDR2: SGHTA and FQGNSA. V shed 7 bases, J shed 8 bases, and the junction held 9 bases outside the gene matches. The CDR3 sequence is 14 residues long. This chain's CDR3 is CASNGQGASGELFF. CDR3 coding DNA: TGTGCCAGCAACGGGCAGGGGGCAAGTGGGGAGCTGTTTTTT. The variable domain in full, completed from reference TRBV7-2 and TRBJ2-2, reads GAGVSQSPSNKVTEKGKDVELRCDPISGHTALYWYRQSLGQGLEFLIYFQGNSAPDKSGLPSDRFSAERTGGSVSTLTIQRTQQEDSAVYLCASNGQGASGELFFGEGSRLTVL.

The genes are TRBV6-2 or TRBV6-3 and TRBJ1-6; 8 bases line up with TRBD1. The germline CDR1 and CDR2 sequences are MNHEY and SVGEGT. Losses at the gene ends were 2 bases for V and 7 bases for J; bases not matched to a gene: 4. CDR3 size: 15 residues. CDR3 DNA: TGTGCCAGCAGTTACCCGGACAGGGAGAATTCACCCCTCCACTTT. Encoded protein: CASSYPDRENSPLHF.

This chain joins TRBV4-1 and TRBJ2-1; D ambiguous. The length of the CDR3 is 14 residues. Germline CDR1 and CDR2: MGHRA and YSYEKL. The germline V and J ends were trimmed by 0 bases and 7 bases, with 10 bases remaining between them. The DNA for the CDR3 is TGCGCCAGCAGCCAAGAAAGAGGTGGGAATGAGCAGTTCTTC. Amino acid sequence: CASSQERGGNEQFF.

V and J are TRBV11-2 and TRBJ2-7; 11 bases fit TRBD1. The CDR3 is 15 residues long. Per germline, CDR1 SGHAT and CDR2 FQNNGV. The trim removed 5 bases at V and 4 bases at J, leaving 7 bases unmatched. CDR3 sequence reads: CASSPAGTGGYEQYF. CDR3 DNA sequence: TGTGCCAGCAGCCCCGCCGGGACAGGGGGATACGAGCAGTACTTC.

This rearrangement joins TRBV5-6 to TRBJ2-7, with a weak D call TRBD2 (6 bases). Germline V gives CDR1 SGHDT, CDR2 YYEEEE. This CDR3 comprises 14 residues. Trimming stripped 5 bases from V and 3 bases from J, with 15 bases between. Here the CDR3 DNA reads TGTGCCAGCAGAGGCGTCGGGGGAAACTACGAGCAGTACTTC. Translated, it gives CASRGVGGNYEQYF.

The V gene is TRBV19, the J gene TRBJ1-1, with D perhaps matching TRBD1 (6 bases). V gave up 3 bases and J gave up 5 bases, with 28 bases separating them. The CDR3 runs to 19 residues. CDR1 and CDR2 from the germline V gene are LNHDA and SQIVND (reference sequence). The CDR3 sequence is CASSMGDIFNREKRTEAFF. The CDR3 nucleotides are TGTGCCAGTAGTATGGGGGACATCTTCAACCGTGAAAAAAGGACTGAAGCTTTCTTT.

The chain couples TRBV18 to TRBJ1-5; tentatively, D is TRBD1 (5 bases). Trimming shortened V by 2 bases and J by 2 bases, and 7 bases separated the two germline ends. The CDR3 contains 14 residues. CDR1 KGHSH and CDR2 LQKENI come from the germline V gene. The CDR3 coding sequence is TGTGCCAGCTCACCAGAAGGGGGCAATCAGCCCCAGCATTTT. This codes for CASSPEGGNQPQHF.